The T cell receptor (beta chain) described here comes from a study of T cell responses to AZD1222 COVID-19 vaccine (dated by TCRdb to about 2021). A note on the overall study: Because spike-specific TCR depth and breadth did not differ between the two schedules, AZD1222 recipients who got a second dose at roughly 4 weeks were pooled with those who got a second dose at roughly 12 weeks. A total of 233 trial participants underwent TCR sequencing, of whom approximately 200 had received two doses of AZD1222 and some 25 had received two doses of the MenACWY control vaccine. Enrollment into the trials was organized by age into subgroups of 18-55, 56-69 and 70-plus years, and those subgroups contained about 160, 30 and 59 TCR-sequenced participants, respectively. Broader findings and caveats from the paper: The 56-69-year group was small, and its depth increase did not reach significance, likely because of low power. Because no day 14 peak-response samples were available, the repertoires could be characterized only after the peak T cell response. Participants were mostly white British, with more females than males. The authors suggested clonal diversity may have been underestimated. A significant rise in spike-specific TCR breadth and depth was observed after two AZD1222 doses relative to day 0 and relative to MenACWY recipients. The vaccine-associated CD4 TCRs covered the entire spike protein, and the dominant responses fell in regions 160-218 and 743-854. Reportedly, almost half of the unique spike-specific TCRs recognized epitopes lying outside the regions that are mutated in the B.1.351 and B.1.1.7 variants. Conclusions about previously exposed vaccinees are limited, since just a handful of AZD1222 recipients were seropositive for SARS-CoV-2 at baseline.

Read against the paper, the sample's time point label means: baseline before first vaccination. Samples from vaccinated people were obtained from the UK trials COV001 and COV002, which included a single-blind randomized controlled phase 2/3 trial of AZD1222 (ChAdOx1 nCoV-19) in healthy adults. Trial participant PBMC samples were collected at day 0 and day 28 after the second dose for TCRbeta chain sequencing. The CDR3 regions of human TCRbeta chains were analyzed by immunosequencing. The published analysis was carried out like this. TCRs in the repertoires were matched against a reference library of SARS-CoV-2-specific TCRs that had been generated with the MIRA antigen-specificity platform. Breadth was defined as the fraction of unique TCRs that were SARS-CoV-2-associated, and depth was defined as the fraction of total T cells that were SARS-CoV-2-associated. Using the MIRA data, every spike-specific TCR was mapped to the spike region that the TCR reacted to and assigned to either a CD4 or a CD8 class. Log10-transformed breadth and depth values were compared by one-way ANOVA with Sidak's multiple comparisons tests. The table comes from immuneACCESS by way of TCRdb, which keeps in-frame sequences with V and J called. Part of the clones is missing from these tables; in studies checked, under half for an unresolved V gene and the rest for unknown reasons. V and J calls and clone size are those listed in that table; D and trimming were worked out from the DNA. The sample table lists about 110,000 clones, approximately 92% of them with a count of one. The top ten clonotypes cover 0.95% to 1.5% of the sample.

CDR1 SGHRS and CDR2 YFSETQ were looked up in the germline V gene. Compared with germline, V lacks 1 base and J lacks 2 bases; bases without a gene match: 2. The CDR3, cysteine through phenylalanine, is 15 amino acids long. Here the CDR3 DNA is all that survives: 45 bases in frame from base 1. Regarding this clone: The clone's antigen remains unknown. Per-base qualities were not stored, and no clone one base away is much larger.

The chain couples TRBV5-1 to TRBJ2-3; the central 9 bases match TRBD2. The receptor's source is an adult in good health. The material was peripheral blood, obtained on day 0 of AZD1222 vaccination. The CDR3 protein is CASSLTSGYTDTQYF. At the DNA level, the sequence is TGCGCCAGCAGCTTGACTAGCGGGTACACAGATACGCAGTATTTT.